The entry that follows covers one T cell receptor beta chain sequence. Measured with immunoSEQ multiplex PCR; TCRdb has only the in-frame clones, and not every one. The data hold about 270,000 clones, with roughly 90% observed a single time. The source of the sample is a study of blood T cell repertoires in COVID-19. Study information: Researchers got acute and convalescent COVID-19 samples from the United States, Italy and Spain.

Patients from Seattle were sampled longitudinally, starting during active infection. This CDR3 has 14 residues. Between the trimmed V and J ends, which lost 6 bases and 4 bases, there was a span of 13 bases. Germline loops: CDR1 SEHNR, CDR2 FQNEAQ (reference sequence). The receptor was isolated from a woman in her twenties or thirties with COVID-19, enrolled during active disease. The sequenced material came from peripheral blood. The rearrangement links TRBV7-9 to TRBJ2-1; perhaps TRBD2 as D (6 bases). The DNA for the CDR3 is TGTGCCAGCAGATTGCCGGGGAGGTACAATGAGCAGTTCTTC. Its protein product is CASRLPGRYNEQFF.